One and the same sample provided the 30 T cell receptor beta chains below, sequenced in a study of graft-versus-host responses after intestinal transplantation. Intraepithelial and lamina propria lymphocytes were released after the graft tissue was processed. Generated by immunoSEQ multiplex PCR, the TCRdb table keeps only in-frame clones and is missing some. The sample holds about 9,600 clones, around 88% seen once. This material consisted of ileum tissue, taken around 25 months after intestinal transplantation. All receptors come from a human patient who received an intestinal transplant, so some T cells may come from the graft donor.

V is TRBV15 and J is TRBJ1-5; a possible D gene is TRBD1 (5 bases). Trimming shortened V by 4 bases and J by 8 bases, and 18 bases separated the two germline ends. CDR1 and CDR2 from the germline V gene are LNHNV and YYDKDF (reference sequence). The CDR3 sequence is 15 residues long. CDR3 in DNA: TGTGCCACCAGCACTCGACAGCCTGCAATCAAGCCCCAGCATTTT. Encoded protein: CATSTRQPAIKPQHF.

This sequence joins TRBV5-4 and TRBJ1-3, with a possible D match to TRBD1 (6 bases). V was pared by 2 bases and J by 5 bases, with 14 bases between. Germline V lookup: CDR1 SGHNT, CDR2 YYREEE (reference sequence). The CDR3 length is 15 residues. The CDR3 spells CASSLQGRLRNTIYF. CDR3 nucleotide sequence: TGTGCCAGCAGCTTACAGGGAAGACTTAGAAACACCATATATTTT.

The chain links TRBV11-2 to TRBJ1-3; D remains unclear. Germline V lookup: CDR1 SGHAT, CDR2 FQNNGV. V lost 2 bases and J lost 1, with 9 bases in between. This CDR3 has 15 residues. The CDR3: CASSLRQLSGNTIYF. In nucleotides, the CDR3 is TGTGCCAGCAGCTTACGACAACTATCTGGAAACACCATATATTTT.

The chain has TRBV7-3 and TRBJ2-6; D may be TRBD1 (5 bases). From germline, CDR1 is SGHTA and CDR2 FQGTGA. V was cut by 2 bases and J by 0 bases, with 8 bases left in between. This CDR3 has 16 amino acids. The CDR3, as DNA: TGTGCCAGCAGCTTAGGGGCAGCCTCTGGGGCCAACGTCCTGACTTTC. It encodes CASSLGAASGANVLTF.

The chain carries TRBV2 and TRBJ1-3; D is unresolved. The CDR3 has 18 residues. CDR1 and CDR2 from the germline V gene are SNHLY and FYNNEI. V dropped 8 bases and J dropped 0 bases, with 23 bases sitting between them. The CDR3 reads CASLYDKAGGLSGNTIYF. DNA for the CDR3: TGTGCCAGCCTTTACGACAAGGCGGGAGGACTCTCTGGAAACACCATATATTTT.

This clone was detected once. The chain has TRBV6-5 and TRBJ2-2, with D unclear. The CDR3 contains 14 residues. The germline CDR1 and CDR2 sequences are MNHEY and SVGAGI. V was shortened by 7 bases and J by 6 bases, with 15 bases between the two germline ends. The CDR3 region has the DNA TGTGCCAGCACACGTAACCGTCTTGCCGGGGAGCTGTTTTTT. Its protein is CASTRNRLAGELFF.

The CDR3 region has the DNA TGTGCCAGCAGTTACTCGCAGCCAGGGTATAACACTGAAGCTTTCTTT. It translates to CASSYSQPGYNTEAFF. The chain joins TRBV6-6 to TRBJ1-1; tentative D call: TRBD1 (5 bases). Germline CDR1 and CDR2: MNHNY and SVGAGI (reference sequence). This CDR3 has 16 amino acids. V was pared by 0 bases and J by 2 bases, with 13 bases between.

This chain links TRBV5-1 with TRBJ1-2, with a weak D call TRBD1 (5 bases). Trimming stripped 0 bases from V and 7 bases from J, with 13 bases between. The germline CDR1 and CDR2 sequences are SGHRS and YFSETQ. The CDR3 has 14 residues. CDR3 loop: CASSLGGRDGGYTF. The CDR3 DNA sequence: TGCGCCAGCAGCTTGGGCGGCAGGGATGGTGGCTACACCTTC. Drawing the rest from reference TRBV5-1 and TRBJ1-2, the complete variable domain is KAGVTQTPRYLIKTRGQQVTLSCSPISGHRSVSWYQQTPGQGLQFLFEYFSETQRNKGNFPGRFSGRQFSNSRSEMNVSTLELGDSALYLCASSLGGRDGGYTFGSGTRLTVV.

V is TRBV27 and J is TRBJ1-2; the D is unclear. This CDR3 is 16 amino acids long. With 4 bases removed from V and 2 bases from J, the gap between germline ends came to 17 bases. Germline V gene sequence: CDR1 MNHEY, CDR2 SMNVEV (reference sequence). CDR3 sequence reads: CASSYTLGRKNYGYTF. The CDR3 DNA sequence: TGTGCCAGCAGTTATACCTTGGGGAGGAAGAACTATGGCTACACCTTC.

The chain recombines TRBV29-1 with TRBJ2-7; TRBD1 agrees at 8 bases. Looked up from germline, CDR1 is SQVTM and CDR2 is ANQGSEA. The V segment lost 4 bases and the J segment 4 bases; nucleotides outside the gene matches: 6. The CDR3 consists of 13 residues. DNA of the CDR3: TGCAGCGTTGTAGGGACAGGTAGTTACGAGCAGTACTTC. Residues: CSVVGTGSYEQYF.

The chain combines TRBV11-2 with TRBJ1-1, with D perhaps TRBD1 (5 bases). The CDR3 covers 13 residues. V lost 5 bases, J lost 0 bases, and 7 bases lay in between. CDR1 is SGHAT and CDR2 is FQNNGV in the germline V gene. The DNA of the CDR3 is TGTGCCAGCAGCGAACAGGTGAACACTGAAGCTTTCTTT. Amino acid sequence: CASSEQVNTEAFF.

The gene calls are TRBV6-4 and TRBJ1-1; TRBD1 agrees at 12 bases. This CDR3 has 14 residues. V lost 6 bases to trimming and J lost 6 bases; unmatched junction nucleotides: 5. Germline CDR1 is MRHNA and CDR2 is SNTAGT. The chain's CDR3 is CASREGQGASEAFF. The CDR3 nucleotides read TGTGCCAGCAGGGAGGGACAGGGGGCATCTGAAGCTTTCTTT.

The chain couples TRBV6-1 to TRBJ1-6; a weak D match, TRBD1 (6 bases). The CDR3 sequence is 13 residues long. Germline CDR1 reads MNHNS; CDR2 reads SASEGT. The ends were cut back, 8 bases at V and 10 bases at J, with 15 bases in the middle. The CDR3 DNA reads as TGTGCCAGCCGAGAGTCTGGGGGCTCACCCCTCCACTTT. It is translated as CASRESGGSPLHF.

This clone has a single count. J is TRBJ1-1 and V is TRBV4-1; D possibly corresponds to TRBD1 (6 bases). This CDR3 contains 17 residues. Germline V gene lookup returns CDR1 MGHRA and CDR2 YSYEKL. Trimming pared 3 bases from V and 8 bases from J, leaving 25 bases between. CDR3 loop: CASSHLTRDTRTREAFF. CDR3 nucleotides: TGCGCCAGCAGCCACCTCACTCGGGACACCCGAACTAGAGAAGCTTTCTTT.

V gene TRBV6-1 combines with J gene TRBJ1-5; 8 nucleotides agree with TRBD1. The ends lost 3 bases at V and 7 bases at J; junction bases unmatched: 5. The germline V gene encodes CDR1 MNHNS and CDR2 SASEGT. The CDR3 is 14 residues long. CDR3 loop: CASSDSGGGQPQHF. CDR3 coding DNA: TGTGCCAGCAGTGACTCAGGGGGCGGGCAGCCCCAGCATTTT.

The chain joins TRBV4-2 to TRBJ2-5; D not certain. The CDR3 has 14 amino acids. CDR1 and CDR2 from the germline V gene are LGHNA and YNFKEQ. The germline V and J ends were trimmed by 5 bases and 2 bases, with 12 bases remaining between them. The CDR3 sequence is CASSSGLGQETQYF. CDR3 DNA sequence: TGTGCCAGCAGCTCGGGCCTCGGGCAAGAGACCCAGTACTTC.

The chain recombines TRBV6-5 with TRBJ2-3, with 10 positions matching TRBD1. CDR3 length: 15 amino acids. The germline V gene encodes CDR1 MNHEY and CDR2 SVGAGI. V lost 7 bases to trimming and J lost 3 bases; unmatched junction nucleotides: 7. Here the CDR3 reads CASTPGQGVTDTQYF. CDR3 DNA sequence: TGTGCCAGCACCCCAGGACAGGGGGTGACAGATACGCAGTATTTT.

This clone was seen a single time. This rearrangement joins TRBV7-9 to TRBJ2-1; D possibly uses TRBD1 or TRBD2 (5 bases each). V lost 4 bases and J 6 bases, leaving 10 bases between the germline ends. CDR3 length: 13 amino acids. Germline V gene sequence: CDR1 SEHNR, CDR2 FQNEAQ (reference sequence). The CDR3 sequence: CASSWDQGNEQFF. CDR3 bases: TGTGCCAGCAGCTGGGACCAGGGCAATGAGCAGTTCTTC.

This clone is a singleton in its sample. The gene calls are TRBV5-4 and TRBJ2-7; 7 bases line up with TRBD1. Per germline, CDR1 SGHNT and CDR2 YYREEE (reference sequence). The CDR3 covers 15 residues. V lost 4 bases and J lost 7; bases outside the gene matches: 14. CDR3 DNA: TGTGCCAGCAGCACGCCCCGGGACAGTGATAGGGAGCAGTACTTC. It codes for CASSTPRDSDREQYF. Full variable domain (outside the CDR3, taken from reference TRBV5-4 and TRBJ2-7): ETGVTQSPTHLIKTRGQQVTLRCSSQSGHNTVSWYQQALGQGPQFIFQYYREEENGRGNFPPRFSGLQFPNYSSELNVNALELDDSALYLCASSTPRDSDREQYFGPGTRLTVT.

The J gene is TRBJ1-2, the V gene TRBV7-2, with D perhaps TRBD1 (5 bases). Trimming removed 4 bases at V and 2 bases at J, with 8 bases between. CDR3 size: 13 residues. CDR1 SGHTA and CDR2 FQGNSA come from the germline V gene. DNA for the CDR3: TGTGCCAGCAGCTCCGGGACCAACTATGGCTACACCTTC. This sequence encodes CASSSGTNYGYTF.

This chain joins TRBV5-1 and TRBJ2-7, with D unclear. Germline CDR1 and CDR2: SGHRS and YFSETQ. V lost 0 bases, J lost 0 bases, and 7 bases lay in between. This CDR3 contains 14 residues. The CDR3 nucleotides read TGCGCCAGCAGCTTGGAAAGGAACTCCTACGAGCAGTACTTC. Translation gives CASSLERNSYEQYF.

CDR3 sequence (DNA): TGTGCCAGCAGCAAAGGGACCGAAGTCAATCAGCCCCAGCATTTT. This translates into CASSKGTEVNQPQHF. The V and J genes are TRBV7-6 and TRBJ1-5; perhaps TRBD1 as D (5 bases). Germline assignment: CDR1 SGHVS and CDR2 FNYEAQ. Trimming shortened V by 5 bases and J by 3 bases, and 14 bases separated the two germline ends. The CDR3 totals 15 residues.

The rearrangement joins TRBV19 to TRBJ1-5, with D possibly matching TRBD1 (5 bases). Trimming stripped 5 bases from V and 7 bases from J, with 15 bases between. This CDR3 comprises 14 residues. Germline V gene lookup returns CDR1 LNHDA and CDR2 SQIVND (reference sequence). The CDR3 region has the DNA TGTGCCAGTAGTCCTGACAGTTATGGCCAGCCCCAGCATTTT. The encoded protein is CASSPDSYGQPQHF.

The chain couples TRBV18 to TRBJ2-7; 8 bases are shared with TRBD1. CDR3 length: 14 residues. Germline CDR1 reads KGHSH; CDR2 reads LQKENI. After removal of 4 bases from V and 4 bases from J, the junction contained 6 bases not matched to a gene. The CDR3 DNA follows: TGTGCCAGCTCACTTACAGGGGGAAAATACGAGCAGTACTTC. Amino acid sequence: CASSLTGGKYEQYF.

V usage is TRBV7-3 and J usage is TRBJ1-2, with 7 bases identical to TRBD1. The CDR3 extends over 14 amino acids. The V gene's germline CDR1 is SGHTA and CDR2 FQGTGA. The V and J ends lost 5 bases and 8 bases, in that order; junction bases with no gene match: 11. The CDR3 sequence: CASSGDHARGGYTF. The DNA for the CDR3 is TGTGCCAGCAGCGGAGATCATGCCAGGGGGGGCTACACCTTC. Looking up the rest from reference TRBV7-3 and TRBJ1-2 gives the full variable domain: GAGVSQTPSNKVTEKGKYVELRCDPISGHTALYWYRQSLGQGPEFLIYFQGTGAADDSGLPNDRFFAVRPEGSVSTLKIQRTERGDSAVYLCASSGDHARGGYTFGSGTRLTVV.

This chain connects TRBV11-1 to TRBJ1-3; D is unresolved. The germline V gene encodes CDR1 SGHAT and CDR2 FQDESV (reference sequence). V was trimmed by 2 bases and J by 7 bases, leaving 24 bases between them. The CDR3 is 18 residues long. The CDR3 sequence is CASSLLNPGGELRNTIYF. CDR3 coding DNA: TGTGCCAGCAGCTTATTGAACCCGGGCGGGGAGTTGAGGAACACCATATATTTT.

The chain recombines TRBV2 with TRBJ2-1, with TRBD2 identical over 8 bases. The CDR3 sequence is 15 residues long. CDR1 is SNHLY, CDR2 FYNNEI, per germline. J was trimmed by 4 bases and V by 4 bases; bases with no gene match: 6. DNA of the CDR3: TGTGCCAGCAGTGCGGTAGCGGGGCTTTACAATGAGCAGTTCTTC. Protein: CASSAVAGLYNEQFF. Using reference TRBV2 and TRBJ2-1 for the parts outside the CDR3, the full variable domain is EPEVTQTPSHQVTQMGQEVILRCVPISNHLYFYWYRQILGQKVEFLVSFYNNEISEKSEIFDDQFSVERPDGSNFTLKIRSTKLEDSAMYFCASSAVAGLYNEQFFGPGTRLTVL.

The chain has TRBV6-5 and TRBJ2-7; D may be TRBD1 (6 bases). The CDR3 spans 14 residues. Germline assignment: CDR1 MNHEY and CDR2 SVGAGI. V dropped 6 bases and J dropped 3 bases, with 15 bases sitting between them. The CDR3 sequence is CASRPDRLLYEQYF. DNA of the CDR3: TGTGCCAGCAGACCGGACAGACTACTCTACGAGCAGTACTTC.

The chain employs TRBV29-1 and TRBJ2-1; no definite D call. CDR3 length equals 12 residues. CDR1 and CDR2 (germline): SQVTM, ANQGSEA. V was trimmed by 2 bases and J by 0 bases, leaving 2 bases between them. CDR3 region: CSVESSYNEQFF. The CDR3 DNA is TGCAGCGTTGAAAGCTCCTACAATGAGCAGTTCTTC.

The V gene is TRBV7-6, the J gene TRBJ2-3; possibly TRBD1 for D (5 bases). The V gene lost 8 bases and the J gene lost 1 base, with 10 bases spanning the gap. Germline loops: CDR1 SGHVS, CDR2 FNYEAQ. The CDR3 covers 13 residues. CDR3 loop: CASSGFGTDTQYF. CDR3 bases: TGTGCCAGCTCAGGGTTCGGCACAGATACGCAGTATTTT.